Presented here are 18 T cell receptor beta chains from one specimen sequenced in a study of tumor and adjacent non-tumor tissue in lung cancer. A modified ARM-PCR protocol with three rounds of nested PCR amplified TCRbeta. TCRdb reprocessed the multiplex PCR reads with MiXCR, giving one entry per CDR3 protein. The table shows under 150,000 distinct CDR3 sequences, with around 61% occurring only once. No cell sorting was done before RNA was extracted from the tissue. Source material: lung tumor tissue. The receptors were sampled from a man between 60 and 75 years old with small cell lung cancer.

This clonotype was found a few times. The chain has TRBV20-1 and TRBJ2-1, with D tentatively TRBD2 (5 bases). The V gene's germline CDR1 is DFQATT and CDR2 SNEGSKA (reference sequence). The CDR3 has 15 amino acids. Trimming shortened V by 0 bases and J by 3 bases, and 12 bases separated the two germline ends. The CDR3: CSARDPGGFYNEQFF. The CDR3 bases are TGCAGTGCTAGAGATCCTGGCGGGTTCTACAATGAGCAGTTCTTC.

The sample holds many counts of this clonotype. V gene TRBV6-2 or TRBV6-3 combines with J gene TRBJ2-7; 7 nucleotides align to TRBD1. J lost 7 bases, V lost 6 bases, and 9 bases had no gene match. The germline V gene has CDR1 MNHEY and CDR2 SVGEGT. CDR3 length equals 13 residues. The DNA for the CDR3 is TGTGCCAGCAGACAGGGGCCAGGGAGAGAGCAGTACTTC. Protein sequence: CASRQGPGREQYF.

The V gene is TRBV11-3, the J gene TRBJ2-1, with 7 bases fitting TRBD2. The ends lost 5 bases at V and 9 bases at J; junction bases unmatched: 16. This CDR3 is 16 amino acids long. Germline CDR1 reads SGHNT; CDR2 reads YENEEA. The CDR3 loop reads CASSLKRCLTGGEQFF. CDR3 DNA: TGTGCCAGCAGCCTAAAGCGGTGCCTAACGGGAGGTGAGCAGTTCTTC.

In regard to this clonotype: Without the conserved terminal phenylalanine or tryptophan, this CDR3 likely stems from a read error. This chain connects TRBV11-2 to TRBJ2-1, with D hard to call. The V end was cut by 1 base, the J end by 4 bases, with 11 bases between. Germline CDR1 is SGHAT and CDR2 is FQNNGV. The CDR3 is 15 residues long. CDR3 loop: CASSLGPERYNEQFL. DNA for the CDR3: TGTGCCAGCAGCTTAGGCCCGGAGAGGTACAATGAGCAGTTCCTC.

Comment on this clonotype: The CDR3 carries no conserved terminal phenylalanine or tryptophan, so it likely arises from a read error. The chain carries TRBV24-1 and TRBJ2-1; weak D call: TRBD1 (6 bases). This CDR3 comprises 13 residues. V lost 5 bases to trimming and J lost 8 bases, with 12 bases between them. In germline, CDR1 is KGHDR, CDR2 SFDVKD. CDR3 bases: TGTGCCACCAGTGGACAGGTAAATGATGAGCAGTTCTTA. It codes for CATSGQVNDEQFL.

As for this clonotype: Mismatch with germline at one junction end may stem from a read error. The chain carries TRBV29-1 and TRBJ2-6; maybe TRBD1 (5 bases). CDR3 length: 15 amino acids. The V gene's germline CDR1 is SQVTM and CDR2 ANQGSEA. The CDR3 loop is CSVTFRNSGANVLAF. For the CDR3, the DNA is TGCAGCGTTACTTTTCGTAACTCTGGGGCCAACGTCCTGGCTTTC.

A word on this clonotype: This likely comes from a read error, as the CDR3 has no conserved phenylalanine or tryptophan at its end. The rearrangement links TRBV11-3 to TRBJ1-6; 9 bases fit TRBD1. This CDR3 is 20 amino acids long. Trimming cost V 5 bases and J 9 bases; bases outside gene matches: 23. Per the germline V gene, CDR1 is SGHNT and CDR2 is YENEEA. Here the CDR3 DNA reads TGTGCCAGCAGCCAGCACCGGGACAGGGTCTCCACTCGAATAATTTCACCCCTCCACTCT. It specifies CASSQHRDRVSTRIISPLHS.

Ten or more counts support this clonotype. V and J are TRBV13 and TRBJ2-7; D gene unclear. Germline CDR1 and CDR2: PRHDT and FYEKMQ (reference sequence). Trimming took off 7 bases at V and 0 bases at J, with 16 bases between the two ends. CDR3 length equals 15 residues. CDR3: CASTSSEDYSYEQYF. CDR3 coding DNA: TGTGCCAGCACCTCATCTGAGGATTACTCCTACGAGCAGTACTTC.

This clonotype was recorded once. Here the CDR3 reads CASSFRAGYGYTF. The CDR3 bases are TGTGCCAGCAGCTTTCGCGCCGGCTATGGCTACACCTTC. This sequence joins TRBV12-3 or TRBV12-4 and TRBJ1-2; D not resolved. The CDR3 runs 13 residues. V was cut by 6 bases and J by 4 bases, with 12 bases left in between.

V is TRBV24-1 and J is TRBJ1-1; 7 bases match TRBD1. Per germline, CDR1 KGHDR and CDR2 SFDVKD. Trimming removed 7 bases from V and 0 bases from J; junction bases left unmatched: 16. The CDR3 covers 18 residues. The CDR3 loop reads CATRGPHRQGSMNTEAFF. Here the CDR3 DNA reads TGTGCCACCAGGGGTCCTCATAGACAGGGATCTATGAACACTGAAGCTTTCTTT.

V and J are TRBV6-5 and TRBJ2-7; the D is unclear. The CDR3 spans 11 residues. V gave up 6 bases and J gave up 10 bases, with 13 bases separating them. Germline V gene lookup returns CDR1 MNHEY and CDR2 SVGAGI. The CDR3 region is CASSDPRDQYF. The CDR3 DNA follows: TGTGCCAGCAGCGACCCCCGCGACCAGTACTTC.

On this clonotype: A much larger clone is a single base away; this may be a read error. This CDR3 is CASSQTEVCEQYV. The CDR3 coding sequence is TGCGCCAGCAGCCAGACCGAGGTCTGCGAGCAGTACGTC. This sequence joins TRBV4-1 and TRBJ2-7; D unresolved. V was pared by 3 bases and J by 6 bases, with 12 bases between. This CDR3 spans 13 amino acids. CDR1 is MGHRA, CDR2 YSYEKL, per germline.

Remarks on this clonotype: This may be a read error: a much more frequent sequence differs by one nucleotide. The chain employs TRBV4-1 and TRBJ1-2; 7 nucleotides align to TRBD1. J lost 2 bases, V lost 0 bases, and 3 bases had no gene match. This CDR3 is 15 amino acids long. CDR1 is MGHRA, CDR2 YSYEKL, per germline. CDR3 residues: CASSQERGLNYGYTF. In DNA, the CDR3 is TGCGCCAGCAGCCAAGAAAGGGGGCTAAACTATGGCTACACCTTC.

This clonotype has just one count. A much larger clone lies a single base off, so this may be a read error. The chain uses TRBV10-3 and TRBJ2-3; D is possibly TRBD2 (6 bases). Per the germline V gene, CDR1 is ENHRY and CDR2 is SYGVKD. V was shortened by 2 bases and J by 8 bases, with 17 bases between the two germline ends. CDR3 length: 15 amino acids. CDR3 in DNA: TGTGCCATCAGTGAGCCGGGACTGGGGTCCGGTACGCAGTATTTT. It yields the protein CAISEPGLGSGTQYF.

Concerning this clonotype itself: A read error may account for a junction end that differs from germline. CDR3 residues: CASSEIDGQSYNEHFF. In DNA form, the CDR3 reads TGTGCCAGCAGTGAAATTGACGGACAGTCCTACAATGAGCATTTCTTC. The rearrangement joins TRBV6-1 to TRBJ2-1; tentatively, D is TRBD1 (6 bases). CDR1 and CDR2 (germline): MNHNS, SASEGT. This CDR3 has 16 residues.

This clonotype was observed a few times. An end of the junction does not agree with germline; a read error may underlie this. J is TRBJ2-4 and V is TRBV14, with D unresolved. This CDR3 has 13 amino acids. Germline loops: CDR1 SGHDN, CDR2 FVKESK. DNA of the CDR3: TGTGCCAGCGGCCAAGGAGCCAAAAACACTCAGTACTTC. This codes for CASGQGAKNTQYF.

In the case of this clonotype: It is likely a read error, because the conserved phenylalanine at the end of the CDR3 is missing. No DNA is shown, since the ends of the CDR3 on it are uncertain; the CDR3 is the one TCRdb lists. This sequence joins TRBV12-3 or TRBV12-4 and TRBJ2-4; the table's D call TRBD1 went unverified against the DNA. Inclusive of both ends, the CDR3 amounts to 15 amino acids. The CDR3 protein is CASSEGGAAKNIQYY.

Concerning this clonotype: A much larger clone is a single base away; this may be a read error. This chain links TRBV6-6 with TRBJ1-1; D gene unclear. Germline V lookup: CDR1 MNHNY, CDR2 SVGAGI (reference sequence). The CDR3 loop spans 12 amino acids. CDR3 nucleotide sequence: TGTGTCAGCAGTTACCCCGAAAGGTCGGCTTTCTTT. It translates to CVSSYPERSAFF.